This is a list of T cell receptor beta chains from one sample in a study of blood T cell repertoires in COVID-19. Assay: immunoSEQ multiplex PCR; the TCRdb copy retains only in-frame clones and omits some. The repertoire holds about 180,000 clones, with approximately 90% as singletons. Sequenced: peripheral blood. All receptors come from a woman between 70 and 85 years old with COVID-19, enrolled during active disease. Each CDR3 is given with its conserved first and last residue. Fields, in order: CDR3 DNA, CDR3 protein, J gene, clone size, V gene, D gene. D genes are given only for firm matches. The size field is filled for only some rows; it gives once, few, many or a size class.

CDR3nt: TGCGCCAGCAGCTTGGCTCAGGACTACGAGCAGTACTTC; CDR3aa: CASSLAQDYEQYF; j_gene: TRBJ2-7; abundance: .; v_gene: TRBV5-1; d_gene: .
CDR3nt: TGTGCCAGCAGCCAGGGGAATACGCAGTATTTT; CDR3aa: CASSQGNTQYF; j_gene: TRBJ2-3; abundance: .; v_gene: TRBV6-2/TRBV6-3; d_gene: .
CDR3nt: TGTGCCAGCACACGGGGGGATACTGGAAACACCATATATTTT; CDR3aa: CASTRGDTGNTIYF; j_gene: TRBJ1-3; abundance: .; v_gene: TRBV28; d_gene: .
CDR3nt: TGTGCCAGCAGACAGGGGGGAGGCACTGAAGCTTTCTTT; CDR3aa: CASRQGGGTEAFF; j_gene: TRBJ1-1; abundance: .; v_gene: TRBV7-3; d_gene: TRBD1
CDR3nt: TGTGCCAGCAGCTTAGATAAGGGCGGGAGTACCCCCCAGTACTTC; CDR3aa: CASSLDKGGSTPQYF; j_gene: TRBJ2-5; abundance: .; v_gene: TRBV7-9; d_gene: TRBD2
CDR3nt: TGTGCCAGTAGTACAGGCAGGGGTTACGAGCAGTACTTC; CDR3aa: CASSTGRGYEQYF; j_gene: TRBJ2-7; abundance: .; v_gene: TRBV19; d_gene: .
CDR3nt: TGTGCCAGTAGTAGAGGAGGGGCTAGGACCTACGAGCAGTACTTC; CDR3aa: CASSRGGARTYEQYF; j_gene: TRBJ2-7; abundance: .; v_gene: TRBV19; d_gene: .
CDR3nt: TGTGCCAGCAGCTTAGTCGTGCTCCCCCAGGGGTTCTTC; CDR3aa: CASSLVVLPQGFF; j_gene: TRBJ2-1; abundance: .; v_gene: TRBV7-9; d_gene: .
CDR3nt: TGTGCCAGCAGCACGCGAGCGGGGGAGAACACCGGGGAGCTGTTTTTT; CDR3aa: CASSTRAGENTGELFF; j_gene: TRBJ2-2; abundance: .; v_gene: TRBV9; d_gene: TRBD2
CDR3nt: TGTGCCAGTAGTATCCGGGACAGGGGAAAACATCAGCCCCAGCATTTT; CDR3aa: CASSIRDRGKHQPQHF; j_gene: TRBJ1-5; abundance: .; v_gene: TRBV19; d_gene: TRBD1
CDR3nt: TGTGCCAGCAGCCAAAACGCGGGGCCCACAGATACGCAGTATTTT; CDR3aa: CASSQNAGPTDTQYF; j_gene: TRBJ2-3; abundance: .; v_gene: TRBV9; d_gene: .
CDR3nt: TGTGCCAGTAAACCAACAGGCCCTATCACAGATACGCAGTATTTT; CDR3aa: CASKPTGPITDTQYF; j_gene: TRBJ2-3; abundance: .; v_gene: TRBV19; d_gene: .
CDR3nt: TGTGCCAGCAGCGTAAGGGGGGGACTAACCCTCCACTTT; CDR3aa: CASSVRGGLTLHF; j_gene: TRBJ1-6; abundance: .; v_gene: TRBV9; d_gene: .
CDR3nt: TGTGCCAGCAGTCCCATGGGGGCGGTGAACTCTGAAGCTTTCTTT; CDR3aa: CASSPMGAVNSEAFF; j_gene: TRBJ1-1; abundance: .; v_gene: TRBV14; d_gene: .
CDR3nt: TGTGCCACCAGTGACGGGTACGAGCAGTACTTC; CDR3aa: CATSDGYEQYF; j_gene: TRBJ2-7; abundance: once; v_gene: TRBV24-1; d_gene: .
CDR3nt: TGTGCCAGCAGTTTATATCGGGGGAACAGCAATCAGCCCCAGCATTTT; CDR3aa: CASSLYRGNSNQPQHF; j_gene: TRBJ1-5; abundance: .; v_gene: TRBV28; d_gene: .
CDR3nt: TGTGCCAGTAAATGGCAGGGGGCAGGCAGTAACACTGAAGCTTTCTTT; CDR3aa: CASKWQGAGSNTEAFF; j_gene: TRBJ1-1; abundance: .; v_gene: TRBV19; d_gene: TRBD1
CDR3nt: TGTGCCTGGAGTCTAGGGGGTGGCGGAAACACCATATATTTT; CDR3aa: CAWSLGGGGNTIYF; j_gene: TRBJ1-3; abundance: .; v_gene: TRBV30; d_gene: .
CDR3nt: TGTGCCAGCACCCCCGGGACAACAAACACTGAAGCTTTCTTT; CDR3aa: CASTPGTTNTEAFF; j_gene: TRBJ1-1; abundance: .; v_gene: TRBV16; d_gene: .
CDR3nt: TGTGCCAGCAGCTTGTTCGGGGGGAATGTTTCACCCCTCCACTTT; CDR3aa: CASSLFGGNVSPLHF; j_gene: TRBJ1-6; abundance: .; v_gene: TRBV5-8; d_gene: .
CDR3nt: TGTGCCAGTAGTAGGGACAGCCAAAATGAAAAACTGTTTTTT; CDR3aa: CASSRDSQNEKLFF; j_gene: TRBJ1-4; abundance: .; v_gene: TRBV19; d_gene: TRBD1
CDR3nt: TGTGCCAGCAGTTACGATGGTTCCACTAGCACAGATACGCAGTATTTT; CDR3aa: CASSYDGSTSTDTQYF; j_gene: TRBJ2-3; abundance: few; v_gene: TRBV6-2/TRBV6-3; d_gene: .
CDR3nt: TGTGCCAGCAGCCACGCAGGGGGCTACAATGAGCAGTTCTTC; CDR3aa: CASSHAGGYNEQFF; j_gene: TRBJ2-1; abundance: .; v_gene: TRBV5-4; d_gene: TRBD1
CDR3nt: TGTGCCAGCCGGGGTTTACGGGGGGGATCCTACGAGCAGTACTTC; CDR3aa: CASRGLRGGSYEQYF; j_gene: TRBJ2-7; abundance: .; v_gene: TRBV4-2; d_gene: TRBD2
CDR3nt: TGTGCCAGCAGTTACCGTGGTAGCGGGAGTAAAGAGACCCAGTACTTC; CDR3aa: CASSYRGSGSKETQYF; j_gene: TRBJ2-5; abundance: .; v_gene: TRBV6-6; d_gene: TRBD2
CDR3nt: TGTGCCAGCAGCGCAACCGGGACAGGGGACTTGGTGCAGTACTTC; CDR3aa: CASSATGTGDLVQYF; j_gene: TRBJ2-7; abundance: .; v_gene: TRBV11-2; d_gene: TRBD1
CDR3nt: TGTGCCAGCAGCTCTCAGCACGGGGGGGAGTACGAGCAGTACTTC; CDR3aa: CASSSQHGGEYEQYF; j_gene: TRBJ2-7; abundance: .; v_gene: TRBV7-8; d_gene: TRBD2
CDR3nt: TGTGCCACCAGTGCGGCGGATCAGCCCCAGCATTTT; CDR3aa: CATSAADQPQHF; j_gene: TRBJ1-5; abundance: .; v_gene: TRBV24-1; d_gene: .
CDR3nt: TGTGCCAGCAGCCGAGGGACTAGCGGGAGTGGCTCCTACAATGAGCAGTTCTTC; CDR3aa: CASSRGTSGSGSYNEQFF; j_gene: TRBJ2-1; abundance: .; v_gene: TRBV11-2; d_gene: TRBD2
CDR3nt: TGTGCCAGCAGTTACTCGGAGAGGGATTGGGAGACCCAGTACTTC; CDR3aa: CASSYSERDWETQYF; j_gene: TRBJ2-5; abundance: .; v_gene: TRBV6-2/TRBV6-3; d_gene: .
CDR3nt: TGTGCCAGCAGCCCCCGGAGGGGAGAGACCCAGTACTTC; CDR3aa: CASSPRRGETQYF; j_gene: TRBJ2-5; abundance: .; v_gene: TRBV7-3; d_gene: .
CDR3nt: TGTGCCTGGAGCAGAGCGGGAGGGAGCACCGGGGAGCTGTTTTTT; CDR3aa: CAWSRAGGSTGELFF; j_gene: TRBJ2-2; abundance: once; v_gene: TRBV30; d_gene: TRBD2
CDR3nt: TGTGCCAGCAATGGACAGGGGTGGGCTAATGAAAAACTGTTTTTT; CDR3aa: CASNGQGWANEKLFF; j_gene: TRBJ1-4; abundance: .; v_gene: TRBV2; d_gene: TRBD1
CDR3nt: TGCGCCAGCAGCTTGGCCCGACAGGGTTACAATGAGCAGTTCTTC; CDR3aa: CASSLARQGYNEQFF; j_gene: TRBJ2-1; abundance: .; v_gene: TRBV5-1; d_gene: TRBD1
CDR3nt: TGTGCCAGCAGCCCGACCGGGGGGGCCACCTACAATGAGCAGTTCTTC; CDR3aa: CASSPTGGATYNEQFF; j_gene: TRBJ2-1; abundance: once; v_gene: TRBV11-3; d_gene: TRBD2
CDR3nt: TGTGCCAGCAGCTTAGCCACTCCTGGAAACACCATATATTTT; CDR3aa: CASSLATPGNTIYF; j_gene: TRBJ1-3; abundance: .; v_gene: TRBV7-9; d_gene: .
CDR3nt: TGTGCCAGCAACAGAGACAGGGGCGAAACTGAAGCTTTCTTT; CDR3aa: CASNRDRGETEAFF; j_gene: TRBJ1-1; abundance: .; v_gene: TRBV2; d_gene: TRBD1
CDR3nt: TGTGCCAGCTCAACACAGGGGGACACTGAAGCTTTCTTT; CDR3aa: CASSTQGDTEAFF; j_gene: TRBJ1-1; abundance: .; v_gene: TRBV18; d_gene: TRBD1
CDR3nt: TGTGCCAGCAGCCCAAAACAGGGGAATGAGCAGTTCTTC; CDR3aa: CASSPKQGNEQFF; j_gene: TRBJ2-1; abundance: few; v_gene: TRBV7-3; d_gene: TRBD1
CDR3nt: TGTGCCAGCAGCTTAGAGGGACAGAGGGACGAAAAACTGTTTTTT; CDR3aa: CASSLEGQRDEKLFF; j_gene: TRBJ1-4; abundance: .; v_gene: TRBV11-2; d_gene: TRBD1
CDR3nt: TGTGCCAGCAGTTTGACAGTCCCGAACACTGAAGCTTTCTTT; CDR3aa: CASSLTVPNTEAFF; j_gene: TRBJ1-1; abundance: .; v_gene: TRBV28; d_gene: .
CDR3nt: TGTGCCAGCAGAAAGAGGCGGGACAGGGGGACCTACGAGCAGTACTTC; CDR3aa: CASRKRRDRGTYEQYF; j_gene: TRBJ2-7; abundance: once; v_gene: TRBV6-4; d_gene: TRBD1
CDR3nt: TGTGCCTGGATAACAGGCGGAAACACCATATATTTT; CDR3aa: CAWITGGNTIYF; j_gene: TRBJ1-3; abundance: .; v_gene: TRBV30; d_gene: .
CDR3nt: TGTGCCAGCAGTTTAGAGGCAGGGTCGACTTATGGCTACACCTTC; CDR3aa: CASSLEAGSTYGYTF; j_gene: TRBJ1-2; abundance: .; v_gene: TRBV28; d_gene: .
CDR3nt: TGTGCCAGCAGCCCACTCCAGGTCTCTGGAAACACCATATATTTT; CDR3aa: CASSPLQVSGNTIYF; j_gene: TRBJ1-3; abundance: .; v_gene: TRBV9; d_gene: .
CDR3nt: TGTGCCACCAGCAGGACTATTTCAAACACCGGGGAGCTGTTTTTT; CDR3aa: CATSRTISNTGELFF; j_gene: TRBJ2-2; abundance: .; v_gene: TRBV15; d_gene: .
CDR3nt: TGCGCCAGCAATCGAGGACAGGAAAACACTGAAGCTTTCTTT; CDR3aa: CASNRGQENTEAFF; j_gene: TRBJ1-1; abundance: .; v_gene: TRBV5-1; d_gene: TRBD1
CDR3nt: TGCGCCAGCAGCCAAAGGACAGGGATCTATGGCTACACCTTC; CDR3aa: CASSQRTGIYGYTF; j_gene: TRBJ1-2; abundance: .; v_gene: TRBV4-1; d_gene: TRBD1
CDR3nt: TGTGCCAGCAGCCCGCAGAGGGCCAAAAACATTCAGTACTTC; CDR3aa: CASSPQRAKNIQYF; j_gene: TRBJ2-4; abundance: .; v_gene: TRBV28; d_gene: .
CDR3nt: TGTGCCAGCTCAACTTCCTACGAGCAGTACTTC; CDR3aa: CASSTSYEQYF; j_gene: TRBJ2-7; abundance: few; v_gene: TRBV18; d_gene: .
CDR3nt: TGTGCCAGCAGAAGAAATAGCGGGACCAATGAGCAGTTCTTC; CDR3aa: CASRRNSGTNEQFF; j_gene: TRBJ2-1; abundance: once; v_gene: TRBV28; d_gene: TRBD2
CDR3nt: TGTGCCTGGAGTGTCGGGTCCCCTGGAGAGACCCAGTACTTC; CDR3aa: CAWSVGSPGETQYF; j_gene: TRBJ2-5; abundance: .; v_gene: TRBV30; d_gene: .
CDR3nt: TGTGCCAGCAGTTATAACAGAGAGAACACTGAAGCTTTCTTT; CDR3aa: CASSYNRENTEAFF; j_gene: TRBJ1-1; abundance: .; v_gene: TRBV6-5; d_gene: .
CDR3nt: TGCAGCGTTGTTACGCGTTCTGATGGCTACACCTTC; CDR3aa: CSVVTRSDGYTF; j_gene: TRBJ1-2; abundance: .; v_gene: TRBV29-1; d_gene: .
CDR3nt: TGTGCCAGCAGCTTATATGGGACAGCCAAGAAAAACATTCAGTACTTC; CDR3aa: CASSLYGTAKKNIQYF; j_gene: TRBJ2-4; abundance: .; v_gene: TRBV7-8; d_gene: TRBD1
CDR3nt: TGCAGCGTTGACCTCGGTCCCTACGAGCAGTACTTC; CDR3aa: CSVDLGPYEQYF; j_gene: TRBJ2-7; abundance: .; v_gene: TRBV29-1; d_gene: .
CDR3nt: TGTGCCAGCAGCCTACCGGGACAGGGGAACTATGGCTACACCTTC; CDR3aa: CASSLPGQGNYGYTF; j_gene: TRBJ1-2; abundance: .; v_gene: TRBV6-1; d_gene: TRBD1
CDR3nt: TGTGCCAGTTGCCTAGCCGGCCTGAACACTGAAGCTTTCTTT; CDR3aa: CASCLAGLNTEAFF; j_gene: TRBJ1-1; abundance: .; v_gene: TRBV19; d_gene: .
CDR3nt: TGTGCCTGGAAAGTTAGCGGGCCCAGCTCCTACAATGAGCAGTTCTTC; CDR3aa: CAWKVSGPSSYNEQFF; j_gene: TRBJ2-1; abundance: .; v_gene: TRBV30; d_gene: TRBD2
CDR3nt: TGTGCCAGTAGTACGGAATTCGGGACTCGAAAGGGAGAGACCCAGTACTTC; CDR3aa: CASSTEFGTRKGETQYF; j_gene: TRBJ2-5; abundance: .; v_gene: TRBV19; d_gene: .